Following are 13 T cell receptor beta chains from one sample sequenced in a study of blood T cell repertoires in COVID-19. Assay: immunoSEQ multiplex PCR; the TCRdb copy retains only in-frame clones and omits some. The sample includes fewer than 350,000 clones, 85% seen only once; the top ten take 2% to 3%. Sequences were obtained from PBMCs or T cells enriched from blood (not recorded which). Receptor source: a woman between 50 and 59 years old who had recovered from COVID-19.

This chain joins TRBV4-2 and TRBJ2-5; D may be TRBD2 (6 bases). This CDR3 is built from 14 residues. Germline V gene lookup returns CDR1 LGHNA and CDR2 YNFKEQ. V shed 0 bases and J shed 4 bases, with 9 bases lying between them. The CDR3 nucleotides read TGTGCCAGCAGCCAAGATGGGAGGCCAGAGACCCAGTACTTC. This codes for CASSQDGRPETQYF.

J is TRBJ1-2 and V is TRBV4-1; D may be TRBD1 (6 bases). The CDR3 loop spans 16 amino acids. Trimming took off 4 bases at V and 5 bases at J, with 20 bases between the two ends. Germline V gives CDR1 MGHRA, CDR2 YSYEKL. DNA for the CDR3: TGCGCCAGCAGCCCCGGACAGTCCAACTTTATGTATGGCTACACCTTC. Translated: CASSPGQSNFMYGYTF.

The V gene is TRBV5-6, the J gene TRBJ1-6, with 7 bases matching TRBD1. CDR1 is SGHDT and CDR2 is YYEEEE in the germline V gene. The junction had 5 bases not matched to a gene; V was cut back by 4 bases and J by 7 bases. The CDR3 runs to 14 residues. This CDR3 reads CASSRDRTNSPLHF. The DNA of the CDR3 is TGTGCCAGCAGCAGGGACAGAACCAATTCACCCCTCCACTTT.

V and J are TRBV15 and TRBJ2-5; 10 nucleotides align to TRBD1. J gave up 5 bases and V 3 bases, and 9 bases lay outside the gene matches. Germline CDR1 is LNHNV and CDR2 is YYDKDF (reference sequence). The CDR3 is 16 amino acids. The CDR3 coding sequence is TGTGCCACCAGCAGGGGCAGGGGACAGGGGCTGGAGACCCAGTACTTC. This gives the protein CATSRGRGQGLETQYF.

The chain joins TRBV4-1 to TRBJ1-5; the D is unclear. This CDR3 region has 16 residues. The ends were cut back, 2 bases at V and 7 bases at J, with 18 bases in the middle. Germline assignment: CDR1 MGHRA and CDR2 YSYEKL. This chain's CDR3 is CASSQTSDPRGQPQHF. The CDR3 nucleotides read TGCGCCAGCAGCCAAACCTCAGACCCACGAGGCCAGCCCCAGCATTTT.

The genes are TRBV11-2 and TRBJ2-6; 8 bases align to TRBD2. The CDR3 spans 17 residues. V lost 3 bases and J lost 0; bases outside the gene matches: 4. Germline values: CDR1 SGHAT, CDR2 FQNNGV. This chain's CDR3 is CASSFRGGNSGANVLTF. For the CDR3, the DNA is TGTGCCAGCAGCTTTCGGGGGGGCAACTCTGGGGCCAACGTCCTGACTTTC.

The chain has TRBV5-6 and TRBJ1-1; the D gene is possibly TRBD1 (5 bases). In germline, CDR1 is SGHDT, CDR2 YYEEEE. V was cut by 4 bases and J by 2 bases, with 12 bases left in between. This CDR3 region has 14 residues. The CDR3 loop reads CASSGTTENTEAFF. The CDR3 DNA sequence: TGTGCCAGCAGCGGAACGACAGAAAACACTGAAGCTTTCTTT.

The chain links TRBV24-1 to TRBJ2-3; TRBD2 might be the D (6 bases). V lost 3 bases and J lost 2, with 8 bases in between. The CDR3 extends over 14 amino acids. The germline V gene encodes CDR1 KGHDR and CDR2 SFDVKD. The CDR3 protein is CATSDGGFTDTQYF. CDR3 sequence (DNA): TGTGCCACCAGTGATGGGGGGTTCACAGATACGCAGTATTTT.

This sequence joins TRBV30 and TRBJ1-2; D not resolved. The CDR3 totals 11 residues. V dropped 3 bases and J dropped 4 bases, with 6 bases sitting between them. Germline CDR1 is GTSNPN and CDR2 is SVGIG (reference sequence). The CDR3 region has the DNA TGTGCCTGGAGGTCCCGCTATGGCTACACCTTC. It specifies CAWRSRYGYTF.

This rearrangement joins TRBV3-1 (or the pseudogene TRBV3-2) to TRBJ1-3; tentative D call: TRBD1 (5 bases). V dropped 4 bases and J dropped 1 base, with 11 bases sitting between them. Germline assignment: CDR1 LGHDT and CDR2 YNNKEL (reference sequence). The CDR3 consists of 15 residues. CDR3 sequence (DNA): TGTGCCAGCAGCCCAAGGGCAGGGTCTGGAAACACCATATATTTT. It translates to CASSPRAGSGNTIYF.

This sequence joins TRBV2 and TRBJ2-7, with a possible D match to TRBD1 (6 bases). The CDR3 covers 13 residues. The germline gives CDR1 SNHLY, CDR2 FYNNEI. Trimming pared 6 bases from V and 5 bases from J, leaving 14 bases between. The CDR3 DNA follows: TGTGCCAGCAGAAGGCAGGGGTTACACGAGCAGTACTTC. This codes for CASRRQGLHEQYF.

The chain employs TRBV12-3 or TRBV12-4 and TRBJ1-5; D not resolved. The length of the CDR3 is 13 residues. V dropped 7 bases and J dropped 1 base, with 8 bases sitting between them. The CDR3 loop reads CASKAQSNQPQHF. DNA of the CDR3: TGTGCCAGCAAGGCACAGAGCAATCAGCCCCAGCATTTT.

This chain connects TRBV5-1 to TRBJ2-1; the D is unclear. The length of the CDR3 is 13 residues. Germline loops: CDR1 SGHRS, CDR2 YFSETQ. V lost 1 base and J 8 bases, leaving 10 bases between the germline ends. DNA for the CDR3: TGCGCCAGCAGCTTGACCAGGAACCATGAGCAGTTCTTC. Translation: CASSLTRNHEQFF.